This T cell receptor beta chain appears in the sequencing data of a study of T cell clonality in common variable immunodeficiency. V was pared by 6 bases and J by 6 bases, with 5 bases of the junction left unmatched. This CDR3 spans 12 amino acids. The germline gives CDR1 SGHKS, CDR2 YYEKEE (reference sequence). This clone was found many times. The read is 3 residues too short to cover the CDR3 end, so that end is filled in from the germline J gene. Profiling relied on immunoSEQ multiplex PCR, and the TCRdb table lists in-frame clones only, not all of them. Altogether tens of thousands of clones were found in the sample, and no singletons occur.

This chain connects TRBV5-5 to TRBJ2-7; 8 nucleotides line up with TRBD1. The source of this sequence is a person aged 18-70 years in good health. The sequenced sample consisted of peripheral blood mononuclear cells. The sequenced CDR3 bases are TGTGCCAGCAACGGACAGGGCCGCGAG. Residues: CASNGQGRE. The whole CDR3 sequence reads CASNGQGREQYF.